This TCR beta chain was sequenced during a study of blood T cell repertoires in COVID-19 (dated by TCRdb to about 2020). Context from the whole study: The collaborator samples originated in the United States, Italy and Spain and spanned the acute and convalescent phases of COVID-19. The material from the prospective study consisted of cDNA or gDNA derived from T cells, B-cell-depleted T cells, or PBMCs. Deeply sampled blood TCRbeta repertoires from subjects exposed to, actively infected with, or recovered from COVID-19 were included in the dataset. The repertoires were made available in a free public database intended to serve as a resource for research on the immune response to SARS-CoV-2. Samples were obtained from the ongoing ImmuneRACE study (first 160 participants) and from some 1,200 subjects provided by 6 global collaborators. The sample metadata nearly always contained a de-identified subject ID, COVID-19 status, age in years and sex. HLA class I and class II types, where available, came from metadata supplied by the sample provider rather than from assay-based typing. The paper's findings and limits, for the study overall: How much clinical and demographic metadata was included differed by source and by participant, and the metadata was provided uncurated.

With regard to this clone: What this receptor recognizes is not known. No base quality values were provided; no much bigger clone lies one nucleotide off.

Inclusive of the bounding cysteine and phenylalanine, the CDR3 is 12 residues long. The kept DNA is CDR3 alone, 36 bases in frame from the first base. Deletion took 2 bases off V and 6 bases off J, with a span of 8 bases between the germline ends. The germline V gene encodes CDR1 SGHKS and CDR2 YYEKEE (reference sequence). TCRbeta CDR3 regions were amplified from genomic DNA by means of the immunoSEQ Assay, a bias-controlled multiplex PCR. The original methods were these. Nucleated cell counts per sample were estimated from amplification of reference gene primers within the assay. To quantify the absolute abundance of each unique TCRbeta CDR3 rearrangement, sequence reads were collapsed and filtered. Productive Simpson clonality was computed per sample as the square root of Simpson's diversity index over productive rearrangements. In its TCRdb copy, this immuneACCESS table keeps in-frame sequences only and misses some clones. Where compared with another copy, unresolved V genes explain less than half of these, and the others have no known cause. Clone size and the V and J calls come from that table; the DNA yielded D and trimming. The sample table holds roughly 28,000 clones, of which 65% to 90% were seen once. The ten largest make up about 1.8% of the sample.

The collaborating institutions used their own protocols to collect whole blood in K2EDTA tubes. For TCRbeta analysis, collaborator samples were shipped as frozen whole blood, as isolated PBMCs, or as DNA extracted from either sample type. The TCR sequence derives from a man older than 75 with active or convalescent COVID-19. The sequence is built from TRBV5-5 and TRBJ1-2; no D gene call is confident. The sample taken for sequencing was peripheral blood. The CDR3 loop reads CASSFWLDGYTF. DNA sequence: TGTGCCAGCAGCTTTTGGCTCGATGGCTACACCTTC.